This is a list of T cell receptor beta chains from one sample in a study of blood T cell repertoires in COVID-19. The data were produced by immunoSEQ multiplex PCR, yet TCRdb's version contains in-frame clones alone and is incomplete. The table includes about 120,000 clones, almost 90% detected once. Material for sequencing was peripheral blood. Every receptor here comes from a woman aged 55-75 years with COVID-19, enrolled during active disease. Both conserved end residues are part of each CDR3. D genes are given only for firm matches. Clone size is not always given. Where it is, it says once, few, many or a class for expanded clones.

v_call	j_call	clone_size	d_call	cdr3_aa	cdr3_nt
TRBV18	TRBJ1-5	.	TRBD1	CASSPISGGDQPQHF	TGTGCCAGCTCACCGATCTCAGGGGGCGATCAGCCCCAGCATTTT
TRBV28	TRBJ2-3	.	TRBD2	CASSGSAGRLDTQYF	TGTGCCAGCAGTGGTTCAGCGGGGAGGCTAGATACGCAGTATTTT
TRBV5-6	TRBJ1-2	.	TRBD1	CASSLQGAANYGYTF	TGTGCCAGCAGCCTGCAGGGGGCAGCTAACTATGGCTACACCTTC
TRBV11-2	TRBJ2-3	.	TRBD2	CASSWGRLASPTDTQYF	TGTGCCAGCAGCTGGGGACGACTAGCCTCTCCCACAGATACGCAGTATTTT
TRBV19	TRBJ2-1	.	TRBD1	CASSVGTGQGNEQFF	TGTGCCAGTAGTGTAGGGACAGGCCAAGGCAATGAGCAGTTCTTC
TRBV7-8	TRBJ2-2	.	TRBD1	CASSFRRTGNTGELFF	TGTGCCAGCAGTTTTCGCCGGACAGGGAACACCGGGGAGCTGTTTTTT
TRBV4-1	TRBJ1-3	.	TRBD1	CASSQGGQGAGNTIYF	TGCGCCAGCAGCCAAGGGGGACAGGGAGCTGGAAACACCATATATTTT
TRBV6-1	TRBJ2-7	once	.	CASSDRGSEQYF	TGTGCCAGCAGTGACAGGGGTTCCGAGCAGTACTTC
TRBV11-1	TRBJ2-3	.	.	CASSSGDTQYF	TGTGCCAGCAGCTCGGGAGATACGCAGTATTTT
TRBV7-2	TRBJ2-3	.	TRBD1	CASSYTRDRVTDTQYF	TGTGCCAGCAGCTACACCCGGGACAGGGTTACAGATACGCAGTATTTT
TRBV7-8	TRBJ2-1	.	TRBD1	CASSADRGNEQFF	TGCGCCAGCAGCGCGGACAGGGGAAATGAGCAGTTCTTC
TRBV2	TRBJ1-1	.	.	CATGQGTEAFF	TGTGCCACCGGGCAGGGAACTGAAGCTTTCTTT
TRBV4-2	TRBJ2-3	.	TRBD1	CASSQGTGASTDTQYF	TGTGCCAGCAGCCAAGGAACAGGGGCTAGCACAGATACGCAGTATTTT
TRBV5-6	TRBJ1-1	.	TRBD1	CASSIWTGGADTEAFF	TGTGCCAGCAGCATATGGACAGGGGGCGCGGACACTGAAGCTTTCTTT
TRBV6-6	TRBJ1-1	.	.	CASHRASEAFF	TGTGCCAGCCACAGGGCTTCTGAAGCTTTCTTT
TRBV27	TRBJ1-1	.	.	CASSRGALPKATEAFF	TGTGCCAGCAGTCGGGGGGCTCTGCCCAAGGCAACTGAAGCTTTCTTT
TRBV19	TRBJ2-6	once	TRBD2	CASSSRAGGRSGANVLTF	TGTGCCAGTAGTAGTCGAGCGGGGGGCCGCTCTGGGGCCAACGTCCTGACTTTC
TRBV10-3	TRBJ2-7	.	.	CAISLTPPGQIVYEQYF	TGTGCCATCAGTCTTACCCCACCGGGACAAATAGTCTACGAGCAGTACTTC
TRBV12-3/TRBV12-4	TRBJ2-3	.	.	CASSSSITDTQYF	TGTGCCAGCAGCTCTTCTATCACAGATACGCAGTATTTT
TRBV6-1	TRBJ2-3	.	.	CASSEVPRGDTQYF	TGTGCCAGCAGCGAAGTGCCTCGAGGAGATACGCAGTATTTT
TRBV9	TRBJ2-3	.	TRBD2	CASSFSGGRTDTQYF	TGTGCCAGCAGTTTTAGCGGGGGACGCACAGATACGCAGTATTTT
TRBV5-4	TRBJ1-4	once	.	CASSFYGEKLFF	TGTGCCAGCAGCTTTTATGGCGAAAAACTGTTTTTT
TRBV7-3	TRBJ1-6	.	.	CASRKPGQNSPLHF	TGTGCCAGCAGAAAGCCGGGACAAAATTCACCCCTCCACTTT
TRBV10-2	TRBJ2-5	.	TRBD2	CASSVSGGLQETQYF	TGCGCCAGCAGTGTTAGCGGGGGTCTCCAAGAGACCCAGTACTTC
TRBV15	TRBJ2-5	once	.	CATSRDIGTQYF	TGTGCCACCAGCAGAGATATCGGGACCCAGTACTTC
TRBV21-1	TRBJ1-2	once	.	CASSKASTGDYGYTF	TGTGCCAGCAGCAAAGCGTCGACAGGGGACTATGGCTACACCTTC